This entry features one TCR beta chain sequence. The germline V and J ends were trimmed by 2 bases and 2 bases, with 10 bases remaining between them. Germline CDR1 reads SGHTA; CDR2 reads FQGNSA. The length of the CDR3 is 14 residues. Sequencing used immunoSEQ multiplex PCR; TCRdb keeps in-frame clones, though not all of them. Of approximately 130,000 clones listed, about 96% were seen once; the top ten hold approximately 0.45%. This sample stems from a study of T cell changes during pregnancy in multiple sclerosis. Source: peripheral blood, taken after pregnancy. The chain has TRBV7-2 and TRBJ2-7; D possibly corresponds to TRBD1 (6 bases). This TCR was sampled from a female donor with multiple sclerosis, enrolled in a pregnancy study. The DNA for the CDR3 is TGTGCCAGCAGCTTAACAGGGATGGCCTACGAGCAGTACTTC. It is translated as CASSLTGMAYEQYF.